One and the same sample provided the 3 T cell receptor beta chains below, sequenced in a study of shared clonotypes between healthy human individuals. The repertoire was sequenced with immunoSEQ multiplex PCR; TCRdb's copy has only in-frame clones and lacks some. In the table there are approximately 740,000 clones, around 67% of which are singletons. Sequencing input: memory CD4+ T cells sorted from blood. Subset defined: CD45RA-negative fraction. These receptors came from a woman aged 25 to 39 in good health.

This clone was seen repeatedly, ten times or more. Distinct nucleotide sequences in the sample also encode this CDR3. The chain employs TRBV28 and TRBJ1-5; 9 bases line up with TRBD1. V gave up 6 bases and J gave up 4 bases; unmatched junction bases: 4. This CDR3 comprises 14 residues. Germline-derived CDR1 and CDR2 are MDHEN and SYDVKM. CDR3 in DNA: TGTGCCAGCAGCTCGGGACAGGGTAATCAGCCCCAGCATTTT. Amino acid sequence: CASSSGQGNQPQHF.

The chain recombines TRBV5-1 with TRBJ2-5, with D possibly matching TRBD1 (5 bases). The CDR3 is 14 amino acids. V was trimmed by 6 bases and J by 5 bases, leaving 17 bases between them. The germline gives CDR1 SGHRS, CDR2 YFSETQ. CDR3 residues: CASTQVDLGETQYF. In DNA form, the CDR3 reads TGCGCCAGCACACAGGTAGACCTTGGGGAGACCCAGTACTTC.

The genes are TRBV2 and TRBJ2-2; 7 bases are a match to TRBD2. Germline assignment: CDR1 SNHLY and CDR2 FYNNEI. The V gene end was trimmed by 2 bases and the J gene end by 8 bases; junction bases not matched to a gene: 8. The CDR3 has 15 amino acids. The DNA of the CDR3 is TGTGCCAGCAGTGAAAGGATATACGGGAGGGGGGAGCTGTTTTTT. It specifies CASSERIYGRGELFF. Combining the CDR3 with reference TRBV2 and TRBJ2-2 gives the whole variable domain EPEVTQTPSHQVTQMGQEVILRCVPISNHLYFYWYRQILGQKVEFLVSFYNNEISEKSEIFDDQFSVERPDGSNFTLKIRSTKLEDSAMYFCASSERIYGRGELFFGEGSRLTVL.